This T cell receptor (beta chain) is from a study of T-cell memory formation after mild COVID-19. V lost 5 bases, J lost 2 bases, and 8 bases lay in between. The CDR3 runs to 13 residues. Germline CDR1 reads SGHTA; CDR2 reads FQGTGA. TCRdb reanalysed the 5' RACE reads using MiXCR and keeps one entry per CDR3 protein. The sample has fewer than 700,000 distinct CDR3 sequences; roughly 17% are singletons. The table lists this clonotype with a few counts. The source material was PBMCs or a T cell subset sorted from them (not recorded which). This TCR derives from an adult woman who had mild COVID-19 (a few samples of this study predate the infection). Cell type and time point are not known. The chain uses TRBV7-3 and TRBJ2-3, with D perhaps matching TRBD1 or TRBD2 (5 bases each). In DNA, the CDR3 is TGTGCCAGCAGCACCGGGACCACAGATACGCAGTATTTT. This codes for CASSTGTTDTQYF.